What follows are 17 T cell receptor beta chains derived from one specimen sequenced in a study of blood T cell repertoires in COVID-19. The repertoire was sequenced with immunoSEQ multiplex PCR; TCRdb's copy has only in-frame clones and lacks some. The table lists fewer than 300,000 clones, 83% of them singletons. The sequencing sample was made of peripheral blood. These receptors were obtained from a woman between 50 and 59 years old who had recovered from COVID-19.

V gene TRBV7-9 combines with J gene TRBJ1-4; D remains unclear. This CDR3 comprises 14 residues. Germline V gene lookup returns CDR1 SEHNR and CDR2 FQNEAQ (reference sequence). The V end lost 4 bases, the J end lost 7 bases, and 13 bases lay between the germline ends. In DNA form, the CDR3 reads TGTGCCAGCAGCTCACCGAGTATTCGTGAAAAACTGTTTTTT. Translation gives CASSSPSIREKLFF.

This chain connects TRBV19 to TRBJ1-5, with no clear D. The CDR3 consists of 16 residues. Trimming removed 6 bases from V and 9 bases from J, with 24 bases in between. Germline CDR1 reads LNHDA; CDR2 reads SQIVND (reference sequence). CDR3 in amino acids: CASRPPPGEVSGPQHF. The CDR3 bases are TGTGCCAGTAGGCCCCCCCCGGGAGAGGTCAGCGGGCCCCAGCATTTT.

The CDR3 loop reads CASSSRQGVGGNTIYF. CDR3 DNA: TGTGCCAGCAGCTCTAGACAGGGGGTAGGAGGAAACACCATATATTTT. The chain couples TRBV7-2 to TRBJ1-3; TRBD1 matches at 9 bases. V was pared by 4 bases and J by 4 bases, with 8 bases of the junction left unmatched. The CDR3 is 16 residues long. CDR1 and CDR2 from the germline V gene are SGHTA and FQGNSA. Using reference TRBV7-2 and TRBJ1-3 for the parts outside the CDR3, the full variable domain is GAGVSQSPSNKVTEKGKDVELRCDPISGHTALYWYRQSLGQGLEFLIYFQGNSAPDKSGLPSDRFSAERTGGSVSTLTIQRTQQEDSAVYLCASSSRQGVGGNTIYFGEGSWLTVV.

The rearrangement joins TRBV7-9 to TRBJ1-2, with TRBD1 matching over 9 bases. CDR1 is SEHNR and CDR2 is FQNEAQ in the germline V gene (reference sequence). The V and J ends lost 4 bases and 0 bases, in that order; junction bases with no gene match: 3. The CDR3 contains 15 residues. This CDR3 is CASSYGTGTNYGYTF. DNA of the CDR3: TGTGCCAGCAGCTACGGGACAGGGACTAACTATGGCTACACCTTC. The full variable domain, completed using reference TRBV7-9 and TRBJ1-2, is DTGVSQNPRHKITKRGQNVTFRCDPISEHNRLYWYRQTLGQGPEFLTYFQNEAQLEKSRLLSDRFSAERPKGSFSTLEIQRTEQGDSAMYLCASSYGTGTNYGYTFGSGTRLTVV.

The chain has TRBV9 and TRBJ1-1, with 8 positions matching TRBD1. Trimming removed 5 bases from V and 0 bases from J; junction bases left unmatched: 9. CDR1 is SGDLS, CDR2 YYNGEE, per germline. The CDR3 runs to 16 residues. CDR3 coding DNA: TGTGCCAGCAGTAGACGACAGGGGTCGATGAACACTGAAGCTTTCTTT. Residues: CASSRRQGSMNTEAFF.

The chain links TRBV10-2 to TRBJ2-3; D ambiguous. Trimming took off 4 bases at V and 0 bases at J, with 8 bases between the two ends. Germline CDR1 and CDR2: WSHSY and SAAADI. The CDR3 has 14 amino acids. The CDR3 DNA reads TGCGCCAGCAGTGTTTTCGTCAGCACAGATACGCAGTATTTT. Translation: CASSVFVSTDTQYF.

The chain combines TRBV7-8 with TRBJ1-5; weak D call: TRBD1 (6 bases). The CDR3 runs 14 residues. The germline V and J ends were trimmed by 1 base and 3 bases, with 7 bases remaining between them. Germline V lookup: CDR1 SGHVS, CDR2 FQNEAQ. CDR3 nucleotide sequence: TGTGCCAGCAGCTTAGACAGGGCCAATCAGCCCCAGCATTTT. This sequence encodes CASSLDRANQPQHF.

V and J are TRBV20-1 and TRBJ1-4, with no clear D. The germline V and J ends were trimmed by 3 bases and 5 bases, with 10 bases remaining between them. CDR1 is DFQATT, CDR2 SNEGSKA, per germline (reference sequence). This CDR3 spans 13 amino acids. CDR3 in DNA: TGCAGTGCTAGTCTCCGAGGGAATGAAAAACTGTTTTTT. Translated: CSASLRGNEKLFF.

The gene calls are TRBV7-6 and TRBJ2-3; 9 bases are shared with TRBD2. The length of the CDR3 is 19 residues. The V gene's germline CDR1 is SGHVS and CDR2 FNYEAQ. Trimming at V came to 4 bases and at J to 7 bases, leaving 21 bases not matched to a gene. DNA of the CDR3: TGTGCCAGCAGCTCGAACCGACTAGCGGAAAACCTATTGAAGAATACGCAGTATTTT. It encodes CASSSNRLAENLLKNTQYF.

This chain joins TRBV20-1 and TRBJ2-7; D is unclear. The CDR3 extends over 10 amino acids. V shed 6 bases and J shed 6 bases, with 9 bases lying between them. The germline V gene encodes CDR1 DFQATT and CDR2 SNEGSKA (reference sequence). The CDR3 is CSAKRVEQYF. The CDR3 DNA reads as TGCAGTGCCAAACGGGTCGAGCAGTACTTC.

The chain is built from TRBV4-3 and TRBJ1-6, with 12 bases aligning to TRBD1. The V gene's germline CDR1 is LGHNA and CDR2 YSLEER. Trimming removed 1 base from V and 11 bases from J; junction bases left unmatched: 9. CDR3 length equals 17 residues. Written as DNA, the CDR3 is TGCGCCAGCAGCCAAGGGAACTCGGGGACAGGGGGCACACCCCTCCACTTT. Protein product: CASSQGNSGTGGTPLHF.

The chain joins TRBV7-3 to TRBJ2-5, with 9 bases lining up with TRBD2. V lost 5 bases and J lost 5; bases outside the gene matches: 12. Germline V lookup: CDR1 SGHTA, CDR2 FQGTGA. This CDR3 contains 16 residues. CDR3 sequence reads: CASSPSGRGGWETQYF. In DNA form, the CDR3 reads TGTGCCAGCAGCCCGTCCGGGCGGGGGGGCTGGGAGACCCAGTACTTC.

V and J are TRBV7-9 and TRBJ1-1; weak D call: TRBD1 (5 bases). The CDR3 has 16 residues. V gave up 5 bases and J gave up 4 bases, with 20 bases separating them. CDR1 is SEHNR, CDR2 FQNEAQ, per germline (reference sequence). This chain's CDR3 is CASSNPRSSGVTEAFF. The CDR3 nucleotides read TGTGCCAGCAGCAACCCAAGGAGCTCGGGGGTCACTGAAGCTTTCTTT.

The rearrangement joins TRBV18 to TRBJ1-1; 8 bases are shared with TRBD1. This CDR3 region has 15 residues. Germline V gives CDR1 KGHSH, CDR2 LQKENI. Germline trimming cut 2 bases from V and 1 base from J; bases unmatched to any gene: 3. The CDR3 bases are TGTGCCAGCTCACCAAGCCAGGGGGCGAACACTGAAGCTTTCTTT. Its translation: CASSPSQGANTEAFF.

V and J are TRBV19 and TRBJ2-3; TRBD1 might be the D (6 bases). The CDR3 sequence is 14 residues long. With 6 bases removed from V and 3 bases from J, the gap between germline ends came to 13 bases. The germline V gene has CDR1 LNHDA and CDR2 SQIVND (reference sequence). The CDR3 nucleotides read TGTGCCAGTAGGGGGGCCCTCGCTACAGATACGCAGTATTTT. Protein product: CASRGALATDTQYF.

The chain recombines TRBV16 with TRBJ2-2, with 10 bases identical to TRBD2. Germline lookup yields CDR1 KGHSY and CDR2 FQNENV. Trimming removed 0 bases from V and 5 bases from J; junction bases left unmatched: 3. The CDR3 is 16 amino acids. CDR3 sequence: CASSQSASGRTGELFF. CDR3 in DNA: TGTGCCAGCAGCCAATCGGCTAGCGGGAGAACCGGGGAGCTGTTTTTT.

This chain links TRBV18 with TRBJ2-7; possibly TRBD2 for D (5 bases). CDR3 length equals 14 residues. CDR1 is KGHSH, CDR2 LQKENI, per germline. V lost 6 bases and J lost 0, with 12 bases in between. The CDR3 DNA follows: TGTGCCAGCTCGACGACGGGGAGCTCCTACGAGCAGTACTTC. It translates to CASSTTGSSYEQYF.